The source of this T cell receptor beta chain is a study of T cell responses to AZD1222 COVID-19 vaccine. General study findings and limits: The study reported that nearly half of spike-specific TCRs target unmutated variant regions. Breadth and depth of Spike-specific TCRs rose after two AZD1222 doses. Mostly white British, mostly female donors; authors suggested clonal diversity may be underestimated. Samples come after the peak T cell response, not at day 14.

Germline V gene lookup returns CDR1 SGHDT and CDR2 YYEEEE. The V end was cut by 5 bases, the J end by 1 base, with 7 bases between. This CDR3 has 13 residues. Regarding this clone: The antigen remains undetermined.

Libraries were prepared by immunoSEQ multiplex PCR; TCRdb keeps only in-frame clonotypes and omits some of them. In the table there are 150,000 to 200,000 clones, over 80% of which are singletons. The material was peripheral blood, obtained on day 0 of MenACWY control vaccination. The origin of this receptor is an adult in good health. The V and J genes are TRBV5-6 and TRBJ1-5; D is unresolved. The CDR3 loop reads CASRGMSNQPQHF. Written as DNA, the CDR3 is TGTGCCAGCAGGGGTATGAGCAATCAGCCCCAGCATTTT.